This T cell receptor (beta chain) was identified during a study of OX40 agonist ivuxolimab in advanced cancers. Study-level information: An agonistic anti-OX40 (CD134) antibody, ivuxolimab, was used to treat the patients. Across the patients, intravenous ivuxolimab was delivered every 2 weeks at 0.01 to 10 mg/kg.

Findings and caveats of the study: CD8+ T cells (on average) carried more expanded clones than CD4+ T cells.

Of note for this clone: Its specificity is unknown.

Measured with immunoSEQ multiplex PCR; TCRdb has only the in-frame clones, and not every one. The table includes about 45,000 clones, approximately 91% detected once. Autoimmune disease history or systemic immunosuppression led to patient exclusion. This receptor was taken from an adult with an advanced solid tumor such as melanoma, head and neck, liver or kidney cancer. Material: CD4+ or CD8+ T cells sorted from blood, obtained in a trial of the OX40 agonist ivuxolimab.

The CDR3, as DNA: TGTGCCAGCAGCCCGGCAGGGGCGTCATATGGCTACACCTTC. This gives the protein CASSPAGASYGYTF. The chain combines TRBV28 with TRBJ1-2, with a tentative D call TRBD1 (6 bases). CDR3 length: 14 residues. V lost 6 bases and J 5 bases, leaving 16 bases between the germline ends. CDR1 is MDHEN and CDR2 is SYDVKM in the germline V gene.